One sample yielded the 16 T cell receptor beta chains listed below, sequenced in a study of CD8+CD57+ T cells in acquired aplastic anemia. Sequencing involved patients with CD8+CD57+ cell expansion previously shown by flow cytometry. The template for TCR beta VDJ and CDR3 sequence profiling was genomic DNA. In TCRdb, the reads were re-called with MiXCR into one record per CDR3 protein. Of roughly 180,000 distinct CDR3 sequences in the sample, approximately 48% were seen once. Sequencing used sorted CD4+, CD8+, or CD8+CD57+ T cells (not recorded which) from PBMCs. Source of these receptors: a human donor with aplastic anemia.

This chain uses TRBV19 with TRBJ1-2, with 7 bases that match TRBD1. The CDR3 is 13 amino acids. V shed 8 bases and J 0 bases; nucleotides not matched to a gene: 3. Germline assignment: CDR1 LNHDA and CDR2 SQIVND (reference sequence). Written as DNA, the CDR3 is TGTGCCAGTGGACAGGTATCTAACTATGGCTACACCTTC. This encodes CASGQVSNYGYTF.

The table lists this clonotype with a few counts. The chain has TRBV11-2 and TRBJ2-2, with no clear D. The CDR3 spans 16 residues. In germline, CDR1 is SGHAT, CDR2 FQNNGV. V was clipped by 6 bases and J by 0 bases, with 14 bases between them. The CDR3 loop is CASSTMLPSNTGELFF. The CDR3 DNA follows: TGTGCCAGCAGTACGATGCTACCCTCGAACACCGGGGAGCTGTTTTTT.

The chain links TRBV20-1 to TRBJ2-1; 11 bases agree with TRBD2. The germline V gene has CDR1 DFQATT and CDR2 SNEGSKA (reference sequence). V was pared by 2 bases and J by 16 bases, with 4 bases of the junction left unmatched. CDR3 length equals 11 residues. CDR3 loop: CSARLTSGTFF. The CDR3 region has the DNA TGCAGTGCTAGATTGACTAGCGGGACTTTCTTC.

The chain links TRBV7-9 to TRBJ2-5; 10 nucleotides line up with TRBD1. The CDR3 sequence is 14 residues long. Germline-derived CDR1 and CDR2 are SEHNR and FQNEAQ (reference sequence). The trim removed 5 bases at V and 7 bases at J, leaving 7 bases unmatched. CDR3 in DNA: TGTGCCAGCAGCCCGGGGACAGGGGAAGGGACCCAGTACTTC. It translates to CASSPGTGEGTQYF.

This clonotype showed up many times. The rearrangement uses TRBV5-4 and TRBJ2-7; TRBD2 aligns across 7 bases. The CDR3 has 14 amino acids. CDR1 and CDR2 (germline): SGHNT, YYREEE (reference sequence). V was pared by 4 bases and J by 2 bases, with 6 bases of the junction left unmatched. CDR3 region: CASSGGSRPYEQYF. CDR3 nucleotides: TGTGCCAGCAGCGGCGGGAGCAGGCCCTACGAGCAGTACTTC.

This clonotype was picked up one time. V gene TRBV9 combines with J gene TRBJ2-5, with TRBD1 matching over 8 bases. Germline CDR1 reads SGDLS; CDR2 reads YYNGEE. After removal of 4 bases from V and 4 bases from J, the junction contained 6 bases not matched to a gene. This CDR3 is 14 amino acids long. The CDR3 spells CASSTGQGAETQYF. CDR3 bases: TGTGCCAGCAGCACCGGACAGGGTGCAGAGACCCAGTACTTC.

This clonotype was detected once. The V gene is TRBV20-1, the J gene TRBJ2-1; TRBD2 aligns across 10 bases. The CDR3 totals 15 residues. Per germline, CDR1 DFQATT and CDR2 SNEGSKA (reference sequence). V dropped 1 base and J dropped 5; count of bases not matched to a gene: 5. The CDR3 here is CSARGQRGGNNEQFF. The CDR3 region has the DNA TGCAGTGCTAGAGGCCAGCGGGGGGGCAACAATGAGCAGTTCTTC.

This sequence joins TRBV7-6 and TRBJ2-7; TRBD2 agrees at 10 bases. Germline V gene lookup returns CDR1 SGHVS and CDR2 FNYEAQ. With 1 base clipped from V and 2 bases from J, the junction kept 5 bases outside the gene matches. The CDR3 has 16 residues. CDR3 coding DNA: TGTGCCAGCAGCTTAGGATCCCTAGCGGGGGCCTACGAGCAGTACTTC. It codes for CASSLGSLAGAYEQYF.

This clonotype has only a few counts. The V call is TRBV24-1, the J call TRBJ1-1; D uncertain. The CDR3 runs 13 residues. Germline CDR1 and CDR2: KGHDR and SFDVKD. V lost 7 bases and J lost 3, with 11 bases in between. The CDR3 region is CATRALEDTEAFF. As DNA, the CDR3 is TGTGCCACCAGGGCCCTCGAGGACACTGAAGCTTTCTTT.

This clonotype showed up just a few times. CDR3 nucleotides: TGTGCCAGCAGTGTTACAGGGGGCGGTTTGACTGAAGCTTTCTTT. Its translation: CASSVTGGGLTEAFF. J is TRBJ1-1 and V is TRBV2; 9 bases align to TRBD1. The CDR3 totals 15 residues. In germline, CDR1 is SNHLY, CDR2 FYNNEI. With 4 bases clipped from V and 5 bases from J, the junction kept 8 bases outside the gene matches.

With respect to this clonotype: One junction end disagrees with the germline gene, perhaps due to a read error. This chain connects TRBV7-6 to TRBJ2-1, with no clear D. In germline, CDR1 is SGHVS, CDR2 FNYEAQ. This CDR3 has 16 residues. The CDR3 bases are TGTGCCAGCAGCGGGGAACGGACCCTCTCCTTCAATGAGCAGTTCTTC. It is translated as CASSGERTLSFNEQFF. The full variable domain, rest sourced from reference TRBV7-6 and TRBJ2-1, is GAGVSQSPRYKVTKRGQDVALRCDPISGHVSLYWYRQALGQGPEFLTYFNYEAQQDKSGLPNDRFSAERPEGSISTLTIQRTEQRDSAMYRCASSGERTLSFNEQFFGPGTRLTVL.

This clonotype was detected many times. The rearrangement links TRBV5-6 to TRBJ2-7, with a weak D call TRBD2 (6 bases). There are 13 residues in the CDR3. Trimming took off 0 bases at V and 4 bases at J, with 8 bases between the two ends. The germline V gene has CDR1 SGHDT and CDR2 YYEEEE. DNA of the CDR3: TGTGCCAGCAGCTTGGCCGGGAGATACGAGCAGTACTTC. Residues: CASSLAGRYEQYF.

The rearrangement joins TRBV2 to TRBJ2-7, with D unclear. The germline V gene encodes CDR1 SNHLY and CDR2 FYNNEI. This CDR3 comprises 11 residues. V lost 6 bases, J lost 4 bases, and 7 bases lay in between. The CDR3 loop reads CASSAWYEQYF. Here the CDR3 DNA reads TGTGCCAGCAGCGCTTGGTACGAGCAGTACTTC.

The rearrangement links TRBV24-1 to TRBJ2-1, with 10 positions matching TRBD2. Germline CDR1 and CDR2: KGHDR and SFDVKD. Trimming at V came to 10 bases and at J to 7 bases, leaving 9 bases not matched to a gene. The CDR3 spans 14 residues. As DNA, the CDR3 is TGTGCCACGGGCGCAGCGGGGGGGCGGAATGAGCAGTTCTTC. Encoded protein: CATGAAGGRNEQFF.

This clonotype was counted a few times. The gene calls are TRBV6-1 and TRBJ1-4; D remains unclear. CDR1 MNHNS and CDR2 SASEGT come from the germline V gene. The CDR3 length is 16 residues. With 1 base removed from V and 0 bases from J, the gap between germline ends came to 9 bases. The CDR3 protein is CASSEVATATNEKLFF. The CDR3, as DNA: TGTGCCAGCAGTGAAGTCGCGACTGCAACTAATGAAAAACTGTTTTTT.

The rearrangement joins TRBV7-3 to TRBJ2-2; D unresolved. Trimming stripped 4 bases from V and 4 bases from J, with 16 bases between. Per germline, CDR1 SGHTA and CDR2 FQGTGA. The CDR3 has 16 residues. The CDR3 nucleotides read TGTGCCAGCAGCTCGTCAACTGGGCCGGGCACCGGGGAGCTGTTTTTT. Residues: CASSSSTGPGTGELFF. The complete variable domain, with remaining parts taken from reference TRBV7-3 and TRBJ2-2, reads GAGVSQTPSNKVTEKGKYVELRCDPISGHTALYWYRQSLGQGPEFLIYFQGTGAADDSGLPNDRFFAVRPEGSVSTLKIQRTERGDSAVYLCASSSSTGPGTGELFFGEGSRLTVL.